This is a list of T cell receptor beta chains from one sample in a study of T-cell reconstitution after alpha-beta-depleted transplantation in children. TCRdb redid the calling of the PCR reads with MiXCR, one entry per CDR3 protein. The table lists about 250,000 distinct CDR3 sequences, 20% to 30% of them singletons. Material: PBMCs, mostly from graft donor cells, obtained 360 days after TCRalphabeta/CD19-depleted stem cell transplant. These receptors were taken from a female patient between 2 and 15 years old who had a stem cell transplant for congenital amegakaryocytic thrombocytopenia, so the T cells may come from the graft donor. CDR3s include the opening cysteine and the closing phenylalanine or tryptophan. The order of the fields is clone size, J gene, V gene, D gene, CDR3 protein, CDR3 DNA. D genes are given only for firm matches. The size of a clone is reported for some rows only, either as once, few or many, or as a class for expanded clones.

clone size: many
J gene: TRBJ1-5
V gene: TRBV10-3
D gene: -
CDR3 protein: CAISDQWGGGSNQPQHF
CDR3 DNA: TGTGCCATCAGTGATCAATGGGGGGGAGGTAGCAATCAGCCCCAGCATTTT

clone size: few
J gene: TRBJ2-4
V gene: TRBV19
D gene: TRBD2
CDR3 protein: CASSSLGRDWKNIQYF
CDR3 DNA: TGTGCCAGTAGTAGTCTAGGGAGGGATTGGAAAAACATTCAGTACTTC

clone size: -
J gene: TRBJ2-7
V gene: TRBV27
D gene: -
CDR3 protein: CASSLQLDSYEQYF
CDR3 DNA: TGTGCCAGCAGTTTACAACTAGATTCCTACGAGCAGTACTTC

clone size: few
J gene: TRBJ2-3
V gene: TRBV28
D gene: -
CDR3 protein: CASSSSVSTDTQYF
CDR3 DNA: TGTGCCAGCAGCTCCTCGGTTAGCACAGATACGCAGTATTTT

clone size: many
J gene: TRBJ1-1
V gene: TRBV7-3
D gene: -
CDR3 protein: CASSLTENTEAFF
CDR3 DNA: TGCGCCAGCAGCTTGACAGAGAACACTGAAGCTTTCTTT

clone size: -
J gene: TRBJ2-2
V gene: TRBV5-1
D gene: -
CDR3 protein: CASSLGGVNTGELFF
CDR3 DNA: TGCGCCAGCAGCCTTGGGGGAGTGAACACCGGGGAGCTGTTTTTT

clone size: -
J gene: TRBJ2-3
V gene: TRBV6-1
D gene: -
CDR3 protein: CASSEYRGWSTDTQYF
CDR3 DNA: TGTGCCAGCAGTGAATATCGGGGCTGGAGCACAGATACGCAGTATTTT

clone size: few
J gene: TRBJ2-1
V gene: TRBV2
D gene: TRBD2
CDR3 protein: CASRAREGLTNEQFF
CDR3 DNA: TGTGCCAGCAGAGCTCGGGAGGGCCTCACCAATGAGCAGTTCTTC

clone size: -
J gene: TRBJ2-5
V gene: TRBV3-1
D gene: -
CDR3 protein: CASSPGLVGGLGGETQYF
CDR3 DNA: TGTGCCAGCAGCCCAGGGCTGGTTGGGGGGTTAGGCGGCGAGACCCAGTACTTC

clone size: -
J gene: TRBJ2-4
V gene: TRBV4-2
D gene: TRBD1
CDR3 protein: CASSQETGEFQNIQYF
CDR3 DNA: TGTGCCAGCAGCCAAGAAACAGGGGAGTTCCAAAACATTCAGTACTTC

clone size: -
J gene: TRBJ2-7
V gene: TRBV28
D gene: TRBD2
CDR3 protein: CASTPGGLATPEQYF
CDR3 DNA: TGTGCCAGCACCCCTGGGGGACTAGCAACCCCCGAGCAGTACTTC

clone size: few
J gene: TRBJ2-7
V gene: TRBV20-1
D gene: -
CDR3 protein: CSARDPDWGNSYEQYF
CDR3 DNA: TGCAGTGCTAGAGATCCCGACTGGGGGAACTCCTACGAGCAGTACTTC

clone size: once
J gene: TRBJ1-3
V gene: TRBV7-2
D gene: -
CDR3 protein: CASSLLISSGNTIYF
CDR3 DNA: TGTGCCAGCAGCTTACTGATAAGCTCTGGAAACACCATATATTTT

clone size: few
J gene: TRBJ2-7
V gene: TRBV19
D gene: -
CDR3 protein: CASSIDRGAYEQYF
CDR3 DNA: TGTGCCAGTAGTATAGACAGGGGAGCATACGAGCAGTACTTC

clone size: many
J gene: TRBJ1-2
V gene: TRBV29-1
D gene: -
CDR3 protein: CASDRAEDYGYTF
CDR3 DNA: TGCGCCAGCGATAGGGCTGAGGACTATGGCTACACCTTC

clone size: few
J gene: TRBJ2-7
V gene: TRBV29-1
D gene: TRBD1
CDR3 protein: CSVVPRRQGRYEQYF
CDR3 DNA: TGCAGCGTTGTACCCCGGAGACAGGGGCGCTACGAGCAGTACTTC

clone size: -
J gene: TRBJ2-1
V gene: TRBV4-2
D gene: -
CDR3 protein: CASSQDGGSTRWNEQFF
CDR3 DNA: TGTGCCAGCAGCCAAGATGGAGGGAGCACTAGGTGGAATGAGCAGTTCTTC

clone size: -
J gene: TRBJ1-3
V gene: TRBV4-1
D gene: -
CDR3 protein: CASSQEGIEQGLHYSGNTIYF
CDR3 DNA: TGCGCCAGCAGCCAAGAGGGTATTGAGCAGGGCCTACATTACTCTGGAAACACCATATATTTT

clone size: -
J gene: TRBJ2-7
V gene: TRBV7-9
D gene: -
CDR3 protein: CASSLALTTHEQYF
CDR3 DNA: TGTGCCAGCAGCTTAGCGCTGACAACCCACGAGCAGTACTTC

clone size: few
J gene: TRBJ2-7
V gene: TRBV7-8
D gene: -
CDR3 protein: CASSPLGPSGEQYF
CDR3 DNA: TGTGCCAGCAGCCCCCTTGGCCCGTCGGGCGAGCAGTACTTC

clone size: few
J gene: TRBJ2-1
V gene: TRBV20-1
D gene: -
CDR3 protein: CSASELGAQSYNEQFF
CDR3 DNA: TGCAGTGCTAGCGAGCTAGGCGCCCAGAGCTACAATGAGCAGTTCTTC

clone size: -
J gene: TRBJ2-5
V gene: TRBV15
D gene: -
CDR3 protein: CATSRGGEEETQYF
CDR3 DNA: TGTGCCACCAGCAGAGGTGGCGAGGAGGAGACCCAGTACTTC

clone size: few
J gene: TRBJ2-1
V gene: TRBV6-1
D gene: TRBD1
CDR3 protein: CASRDPGQGMFEQFF
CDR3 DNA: TGTGCCAGCAGGGACCCGGGACAGGGTATGTTTGAGCAGTTCTTC

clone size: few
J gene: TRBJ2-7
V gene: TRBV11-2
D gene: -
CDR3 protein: CASSSVSYEQYF
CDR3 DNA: TGTGCCAGCAGCTCCGTCTCCTACGAGCAGTACTTC

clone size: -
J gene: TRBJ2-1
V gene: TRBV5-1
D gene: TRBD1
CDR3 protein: CATMTGKGHNEQFF
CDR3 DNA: TGCGCCACCATGACAGGGAAGGGGCACAATGAGCAGTTCTTC

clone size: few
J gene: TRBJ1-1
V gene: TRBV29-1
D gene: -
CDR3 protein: CTVDDGSSDAFF
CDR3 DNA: TGCACGGTGGACGACGGGAGTTCTGACGCTTTCTTT

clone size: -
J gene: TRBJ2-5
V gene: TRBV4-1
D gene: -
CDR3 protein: CASSQLGQETQYF
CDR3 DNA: TGCGCCAGCAGCCAACTAGGGCAAGAGACCCAGTACTTC

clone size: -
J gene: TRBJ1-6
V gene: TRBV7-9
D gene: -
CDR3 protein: CASSPSQVGADSPLHF
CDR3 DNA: TGTGCCAGCAGCCCATCACAAGTAGGGGCGGATTCACCCCTCCACTTT

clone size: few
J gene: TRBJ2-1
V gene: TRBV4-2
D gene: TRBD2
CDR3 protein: CASSHGLAGGIVKFF
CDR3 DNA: TGTGCCAGCAGCCATGGACTAGCGGGAGGAATTGTGAAGTTCTTC

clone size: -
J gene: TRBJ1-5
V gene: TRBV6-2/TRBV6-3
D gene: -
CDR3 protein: CASSYTKYSNQPQHF
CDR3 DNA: TGTGCCAGCAGTTACACGAAGTATAGCAATCAGCCCCAGCATTTT

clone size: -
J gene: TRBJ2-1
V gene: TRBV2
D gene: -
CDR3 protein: CASSEWPYNEQFF
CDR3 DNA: TGTGCCAGCAGTGAATGGCCTTACAATGAGCAGTTCTTC

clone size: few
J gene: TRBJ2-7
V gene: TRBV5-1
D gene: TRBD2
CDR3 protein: CASSLRLAGDGQYF
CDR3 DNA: TGCGCCAGCAGCTTGAGACTAGCGGGAGACGGGCAGTACTTC

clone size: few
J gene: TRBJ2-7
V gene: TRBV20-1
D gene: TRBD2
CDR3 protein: CSASLAGIEQYF
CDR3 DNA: TGCAGTGCTAGCCTAGCGGGAATCGAGCAGTACTTC

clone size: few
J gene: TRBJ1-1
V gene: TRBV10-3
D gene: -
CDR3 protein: CAISKWTRDLNTEAFF
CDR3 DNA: TGTGCCATCAGTAAGTGGACGCGGGACTTGAACACTGAAGCTTTCTTT

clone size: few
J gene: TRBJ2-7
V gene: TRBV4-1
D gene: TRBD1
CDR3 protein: CASSRDRGNYEQYF
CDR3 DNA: TGCGCCAGCAGCCGTGACAGGGGGAACTACGAGCAGTACTTC

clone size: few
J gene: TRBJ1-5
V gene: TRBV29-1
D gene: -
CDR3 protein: CSVAGDNQPQHF
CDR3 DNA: TGCAGCGTTGCGGGGGACAATCAGCCCCAGCATTTT

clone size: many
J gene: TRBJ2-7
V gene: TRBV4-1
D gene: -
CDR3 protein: CASSQVRGPTYEQYF
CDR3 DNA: TGCGCCAGCAGCCAAGTTCGGGGGCCCACCTACGAGCAGTACTTC

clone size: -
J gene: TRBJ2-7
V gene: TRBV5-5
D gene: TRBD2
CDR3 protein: CASSLESSGRAKEYF
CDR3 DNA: TGTGCCAGCAGCTTGGAGTCTAGCGGGAGGGCCAAGGAGTACTTC

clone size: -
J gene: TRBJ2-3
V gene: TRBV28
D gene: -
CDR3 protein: CASSFPGDADTQYF
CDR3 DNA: TGTGCCAGCAGTTTTCCCGGGGACGCAGATACGCAGTATTTT

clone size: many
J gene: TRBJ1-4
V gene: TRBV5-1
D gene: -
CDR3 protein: CASSRVLFF
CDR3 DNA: TGCGCCAGCAGTAGGGTGCTGTTTTTT

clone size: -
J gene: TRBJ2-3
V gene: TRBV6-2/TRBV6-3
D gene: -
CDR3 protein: CASLRSSTDTQYF
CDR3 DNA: TGTGCCAGCCTACGCTCTAGCACAGATACGCAGTATTTT

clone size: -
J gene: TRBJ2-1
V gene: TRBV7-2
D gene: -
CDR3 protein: CASSPVRAEQFF
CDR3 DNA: TGTGCCAGCAGTCCAGTCAGGGCTGAGCAGTTCTTC

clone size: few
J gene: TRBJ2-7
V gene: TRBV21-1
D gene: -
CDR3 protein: CASSKAGQGGHEQYF
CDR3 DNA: TGTGCCAGCAGCAAAGCGGGACAGGGAGGCCACGAGCAGTACTTC

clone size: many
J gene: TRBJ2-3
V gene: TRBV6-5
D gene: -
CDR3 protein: CATRATDTQYF
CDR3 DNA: TGTGCCACCCGTGCCACAGATACGCAGTATTTT

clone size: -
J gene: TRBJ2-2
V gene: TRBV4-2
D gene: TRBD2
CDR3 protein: CASSLLPGTSDTGELFF
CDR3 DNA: TGTGCCAGCAGCCTCTTGCCTGGGACTAGCGACACCGGGGAGCTGTTTTTT

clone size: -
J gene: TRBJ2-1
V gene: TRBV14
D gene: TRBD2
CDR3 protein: CASSQYTPGLDHNEQFF
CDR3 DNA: TGTGCCAGCAGCCAATACACTCCGGGACTAGATCACAATGAGCAGTTCTTC

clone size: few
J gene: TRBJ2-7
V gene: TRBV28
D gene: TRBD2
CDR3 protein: CASSLFPGLAGQALYEQYF
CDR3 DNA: TGTGCCAGCAGTTTATTCCCCGGACTAGCGGGGCAGGCCCTTTACGAGCAGTACTTC

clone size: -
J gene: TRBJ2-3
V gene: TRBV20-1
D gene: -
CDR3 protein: CSAEEFDTQYF
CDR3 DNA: TGCAGTGCGGAAGAGTTTGATACGCAGTATTTT

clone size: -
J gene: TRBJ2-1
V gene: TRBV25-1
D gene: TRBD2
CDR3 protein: CASIEYVSGRTHEQFF
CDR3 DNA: TGTGCCAGCATTGAATATGTAAGCGGGAGAACGCATGAGCAGTTCTTC

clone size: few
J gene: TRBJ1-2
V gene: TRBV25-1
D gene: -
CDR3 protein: CASSDGDFYGYTF
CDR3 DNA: TGTGCCAGCAGTGATGGAGATTTCTATGGCTACACCTTC

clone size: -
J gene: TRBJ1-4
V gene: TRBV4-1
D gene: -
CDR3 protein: CASSQGRQFNEKLFF
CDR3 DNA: TGCGCCAGCAGCCAAGGGCGACAGTTTAATGAAAAACTGTTTTTT

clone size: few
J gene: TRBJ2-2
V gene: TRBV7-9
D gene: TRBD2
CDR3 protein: CASSAGTSGKAGELFF
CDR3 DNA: TGTGCCAGCAGCGCCGGGACTAGCGGGAAGGCCGGGGAGCTGTTTTTT

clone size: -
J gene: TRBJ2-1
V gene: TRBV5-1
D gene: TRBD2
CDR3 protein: CASSFPSGGTGNEQFF
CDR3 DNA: TGCGCCAGCAGCTTCCCTAGCGGGGGGACAGGCAATGAGCAGTTCTTC

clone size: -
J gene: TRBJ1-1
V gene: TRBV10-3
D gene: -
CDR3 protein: CAIKTTSGNTEAFF
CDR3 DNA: TGTGCCATCAAGACAACCTCAGGGAACACTGAAGCTTTCTTT

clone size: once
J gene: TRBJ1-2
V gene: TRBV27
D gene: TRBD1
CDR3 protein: CASSVRDRGYGYTF
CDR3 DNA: TGTGCCAGCAGTGTCCGGGACAGGGGTTATGGCTACACCTTC

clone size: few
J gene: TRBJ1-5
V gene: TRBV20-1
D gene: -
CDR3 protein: CSATRGGVGGQPQHF
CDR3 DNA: TGCAGTGCTACACGCGGGGGCGTAGGGGGTCAGCCCCAGCATTTT

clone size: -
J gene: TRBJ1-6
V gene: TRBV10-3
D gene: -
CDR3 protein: CAISEVGSYSPLHF
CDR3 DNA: TGTGCCATCAGTGAGGTGGGGAGTTATTCACCCCTCCACTTT

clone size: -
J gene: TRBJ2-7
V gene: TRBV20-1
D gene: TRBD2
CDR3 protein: CSAKRSGRASYEQYF
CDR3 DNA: TGCAGTGCGAAGAGAAGCGGGAGGGCTTCATACGAGCAGTACTTC

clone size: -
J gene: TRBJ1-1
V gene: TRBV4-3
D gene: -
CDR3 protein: CASSQESWAGQAFF
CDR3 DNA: TGCGCCAGCAGCCAAGAGAGTTGGGCAGGACAAGCTTTCTTT

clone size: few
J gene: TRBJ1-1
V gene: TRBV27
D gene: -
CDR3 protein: CASGLGGANTEAFF
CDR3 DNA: TGTGCCAGCGGTCTGGGGGGGGCCAACACTGAAGCTTTCTTT